The sequence of this T cell receptor beta chain was determined in a study of shared clonotypes between healthy human individuals. Comment on this clone: Its antigen is currently unknown.

Study outcomes and limitations: An expected dependence of interdonor clonotype sharing on sequencing depth was noted.

Template for every sorted-subset replicate PCR totaled approximately 200 ng DNA, about 30,000 T cell genomes. Measured with immunoSEQ multiplex PCR; TCRdb has only the in-frame clones, and not every one. Seen here are 1.5 million to 1.9 million clones, 95% to 99% observed once, and the top ten hold approximately 0.45%. The CDR3 spans 13 residues. The germline gives CDR1 SGHRS, CDR2 YFSETQ. Trimming took off 6 bases at V and 3 bases at J, with 9 bases between the two ends. Both subsets, CD45RA+ naive and CD45RA-negative memory, were split from the CD4+ cells. This sequence joins TRBV5-1 and TRBJ2-2; tentatively, D is TRBD2 (6 bases). Sequencing was done on a sample of naive CD4+ T cells sorted from blood. Subset specified: CD45RA+ positively selected. The sequence was obtained from a man in his thirties or forties in good health. CDR3 in DNA: TGCGCCAGCACGGAGGGACACACCGGGGAGCTGTTTTTT. Translated, it gives CASTEGHTGELFF.